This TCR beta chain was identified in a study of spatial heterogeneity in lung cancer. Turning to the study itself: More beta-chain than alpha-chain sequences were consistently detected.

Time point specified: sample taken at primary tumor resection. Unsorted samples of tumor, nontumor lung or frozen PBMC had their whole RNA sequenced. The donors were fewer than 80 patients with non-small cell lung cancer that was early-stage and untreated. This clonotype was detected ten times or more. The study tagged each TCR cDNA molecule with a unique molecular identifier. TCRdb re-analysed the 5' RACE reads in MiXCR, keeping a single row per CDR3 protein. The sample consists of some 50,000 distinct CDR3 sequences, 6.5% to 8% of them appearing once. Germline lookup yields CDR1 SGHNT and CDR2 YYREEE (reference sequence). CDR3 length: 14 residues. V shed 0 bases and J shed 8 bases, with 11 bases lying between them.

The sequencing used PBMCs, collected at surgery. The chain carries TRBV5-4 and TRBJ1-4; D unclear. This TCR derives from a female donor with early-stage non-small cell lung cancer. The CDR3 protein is CASSLGSFREKLFF. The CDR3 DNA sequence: TGTGCCAGCAGCTTGGGCAGCTTCAGGGAAAAACTGTTTTTT. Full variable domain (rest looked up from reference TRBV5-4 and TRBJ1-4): ETGVTQSPTHLIKTRGQQVTLRCSSQSGHNTVSWYQQALGQGPQFIFQYYREEENGRGNFPPRFSGLQFPNYSSELNVNALELDDSALYLCASSLGSFREKLFFGSGTQLSVL.